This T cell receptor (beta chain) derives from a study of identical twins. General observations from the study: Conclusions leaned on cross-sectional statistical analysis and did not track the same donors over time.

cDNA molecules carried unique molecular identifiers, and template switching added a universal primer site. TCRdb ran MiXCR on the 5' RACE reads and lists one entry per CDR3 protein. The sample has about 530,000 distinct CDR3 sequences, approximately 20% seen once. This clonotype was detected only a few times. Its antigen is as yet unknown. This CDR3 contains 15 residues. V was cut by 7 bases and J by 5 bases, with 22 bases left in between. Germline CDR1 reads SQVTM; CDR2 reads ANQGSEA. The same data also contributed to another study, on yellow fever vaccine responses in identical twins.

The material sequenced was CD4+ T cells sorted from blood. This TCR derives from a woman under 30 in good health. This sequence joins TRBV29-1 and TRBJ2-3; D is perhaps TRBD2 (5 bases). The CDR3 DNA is TGCAGCGCGAAGAGGAGCGGCCCAAGGGTAGATACGCAGTATTTT. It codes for CSAKRSGPRVDTQYF.